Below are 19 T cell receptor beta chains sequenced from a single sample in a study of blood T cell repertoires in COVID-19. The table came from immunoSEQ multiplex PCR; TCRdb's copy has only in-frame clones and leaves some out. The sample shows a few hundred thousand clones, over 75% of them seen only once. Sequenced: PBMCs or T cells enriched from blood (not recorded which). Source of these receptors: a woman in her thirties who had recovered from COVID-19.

CDR3: CASSYRQGGQETQYF. The CDR3 nucleotides are TGTGCCAGCAGTTATCGACAGGGTGGGCAAGAGACCCAGTACTTC. The chain couples TRBV6-5 to TRBJ2-5; 7 bases align to TRBD1. This CDR3 has 15 amino acids. The J segment lost 2 bases and the V segment lost 3 bases, leaving 6 bases of the junction unmatched. Germline-derived CDR1 and CDR2 are MNHEY and SVGAGI.

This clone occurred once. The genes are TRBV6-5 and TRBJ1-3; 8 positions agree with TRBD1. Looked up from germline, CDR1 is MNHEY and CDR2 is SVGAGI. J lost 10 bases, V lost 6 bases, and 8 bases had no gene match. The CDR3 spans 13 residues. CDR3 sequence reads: CASRLQGGNTIYF. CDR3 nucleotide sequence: TGTGCCAGCAGATTACAGGGGGGCAATACCATATATTTT.

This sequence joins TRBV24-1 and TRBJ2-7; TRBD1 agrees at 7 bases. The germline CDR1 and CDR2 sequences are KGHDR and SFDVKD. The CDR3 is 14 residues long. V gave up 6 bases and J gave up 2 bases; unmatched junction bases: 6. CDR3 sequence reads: CATSQTGSTYEQYF. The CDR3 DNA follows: TGTGCCACCAGTCAGACAGGGTCGACCTACGAGCAGTACTTC.

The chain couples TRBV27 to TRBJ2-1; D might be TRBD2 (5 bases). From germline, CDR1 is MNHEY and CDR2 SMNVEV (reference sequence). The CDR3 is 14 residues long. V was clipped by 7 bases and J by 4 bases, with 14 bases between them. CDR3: CASTLYGGYNEQFF. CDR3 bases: TGTGCCAGCACCCTGTACGGAGGATACAATGAGCAGTTCTTC.

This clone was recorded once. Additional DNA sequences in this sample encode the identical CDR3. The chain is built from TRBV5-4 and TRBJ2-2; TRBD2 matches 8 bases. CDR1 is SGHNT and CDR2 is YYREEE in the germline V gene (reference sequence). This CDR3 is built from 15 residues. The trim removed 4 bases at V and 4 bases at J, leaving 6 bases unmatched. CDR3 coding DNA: TGTGCCAGCAGCCTTGGCCTAGCGGGCACCGGGGAGCTGTTTTTT. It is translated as CASSLGLAGTGELFF.

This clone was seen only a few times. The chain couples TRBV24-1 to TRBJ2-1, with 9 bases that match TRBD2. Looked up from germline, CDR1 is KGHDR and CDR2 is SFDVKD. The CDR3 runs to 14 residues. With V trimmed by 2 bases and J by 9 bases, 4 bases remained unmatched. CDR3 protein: CATSDSGRGGEQFF. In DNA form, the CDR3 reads TGTGCCACCAGTGATTCTGGGCGGGGGGGTGAGCAGTTCTTC.

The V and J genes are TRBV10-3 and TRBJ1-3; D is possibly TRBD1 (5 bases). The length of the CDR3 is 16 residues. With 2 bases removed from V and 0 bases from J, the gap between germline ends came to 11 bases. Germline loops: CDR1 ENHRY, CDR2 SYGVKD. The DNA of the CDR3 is TGTGCCATCAGTGAGGTGGGGGGTCTCTCTGGAAACACCATATATTTT. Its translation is CAISEVGGLSGNTIYF.

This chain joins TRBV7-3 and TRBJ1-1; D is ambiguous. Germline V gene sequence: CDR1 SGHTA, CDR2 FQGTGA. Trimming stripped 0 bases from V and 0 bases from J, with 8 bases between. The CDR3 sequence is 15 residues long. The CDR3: CASSLTGGLNTEAFF. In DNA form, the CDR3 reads TGTGCCAGCAGCTTAACGGGAGGCCTGAACACTGAAGCTTTCTTT.

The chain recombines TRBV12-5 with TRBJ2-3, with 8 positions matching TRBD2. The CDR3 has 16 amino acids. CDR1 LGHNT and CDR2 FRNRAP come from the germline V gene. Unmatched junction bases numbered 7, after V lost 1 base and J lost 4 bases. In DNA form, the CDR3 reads TGTGCTAGTGGTTTGGACGAAGCGGGGGCCCCAGATACGCAGTATTTT. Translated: CASGLDEAGAPDTQYF. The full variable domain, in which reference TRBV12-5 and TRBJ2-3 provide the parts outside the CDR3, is DARVTQTPRHKVTEMGQEVTMRCQPILGHNTVFWYRQTMMQGLELLAYFRNRAPLDDSGMPKDRFSAEMPDATLATLKIQPSEPRDSAVYFCASGLDEAGAPDTQYFGPGTRLTVL.

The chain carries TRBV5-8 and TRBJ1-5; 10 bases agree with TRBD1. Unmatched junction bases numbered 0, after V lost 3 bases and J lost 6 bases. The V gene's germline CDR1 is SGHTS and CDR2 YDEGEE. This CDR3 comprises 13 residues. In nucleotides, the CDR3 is TGTGCCAGCAGCTGGGACAGGGGTCAGCCCCAGCATTTT. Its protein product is CASSWDRGQPQHF.

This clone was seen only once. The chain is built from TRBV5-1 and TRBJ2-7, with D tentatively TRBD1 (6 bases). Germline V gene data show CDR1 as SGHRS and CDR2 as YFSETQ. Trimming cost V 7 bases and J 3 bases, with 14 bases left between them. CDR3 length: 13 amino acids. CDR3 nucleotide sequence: TGCGCCAGCCGTGGACAGCAACTCTACGAGCAGTACTTC. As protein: CASRGQQLYEQYF.

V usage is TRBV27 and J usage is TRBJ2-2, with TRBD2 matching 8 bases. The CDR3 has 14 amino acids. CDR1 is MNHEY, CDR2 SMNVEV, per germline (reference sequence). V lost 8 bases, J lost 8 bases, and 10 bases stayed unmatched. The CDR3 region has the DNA TGTGCCAGCTGGAAAGCGGGAGCTGCGGGGGAGCTGTTTTTT. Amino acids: CASWKAGAAGELFF.

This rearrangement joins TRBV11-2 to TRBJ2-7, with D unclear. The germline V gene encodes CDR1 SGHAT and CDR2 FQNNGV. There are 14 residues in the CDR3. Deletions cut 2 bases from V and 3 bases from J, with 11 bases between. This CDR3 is CASSLYGEDYEQYF. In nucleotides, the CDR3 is TGTGCCAGCAGCTTATACGGAGAGGACTACGAGCAGTACTTC.

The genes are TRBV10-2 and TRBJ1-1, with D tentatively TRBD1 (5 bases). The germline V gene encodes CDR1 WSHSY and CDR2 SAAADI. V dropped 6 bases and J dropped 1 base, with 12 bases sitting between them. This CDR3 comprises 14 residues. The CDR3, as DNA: TGCGCCAGCAGAGAAGGGGACTGGAACACTGAAGCTTTCTTT. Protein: CASREGDWNTEAFF.

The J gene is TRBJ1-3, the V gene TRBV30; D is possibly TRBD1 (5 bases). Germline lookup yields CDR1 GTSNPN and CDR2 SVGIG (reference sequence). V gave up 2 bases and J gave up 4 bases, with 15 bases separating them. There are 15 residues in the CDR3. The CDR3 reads CAWSPRRGSGNTIYF. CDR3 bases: TGTGCCTGGAGTCCTCGGAGGGGTTCGGGAAACACCATATATTTT. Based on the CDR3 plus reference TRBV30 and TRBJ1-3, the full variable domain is SQTIHQWPATLVQPVGSPLSLECTVEGTSNPNLYWYRQAAGRGLQLLFYSVGIGQISSEVPQNLSASRPQDRQFILSSKKLLLSDSGFYLCAWSPRRGSGNTIYFGEGSWLTVV.

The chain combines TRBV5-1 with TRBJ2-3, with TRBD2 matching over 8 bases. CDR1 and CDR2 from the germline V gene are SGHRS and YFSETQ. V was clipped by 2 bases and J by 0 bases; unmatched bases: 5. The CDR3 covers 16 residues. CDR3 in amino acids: CASSLLAEPSTDTQYF. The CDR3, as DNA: TGCGCCAGCAGCTTACTAGCGGAGCCTAGCACAGATACGCAGTATTTT. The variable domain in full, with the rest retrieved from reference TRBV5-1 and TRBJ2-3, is KAGVTQTPRYLIKTRGQQVTLSCSPISGHRSVSWYQQTPGQGLQFLFEYFSETQRNKGNFPGRFSGRQFSNSRSEMNVSTLELGDSALYLCASSLLAEPSTDTQYFGPGTRLTVL.

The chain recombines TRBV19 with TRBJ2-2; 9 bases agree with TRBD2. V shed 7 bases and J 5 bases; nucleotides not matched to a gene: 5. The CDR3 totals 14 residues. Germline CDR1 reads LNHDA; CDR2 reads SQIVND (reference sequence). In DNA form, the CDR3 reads TGTGCCAGTAAATTAGCGGGAGAAACCGGGGAGCTGTTTTTT. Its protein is CASKLAGETGELFF. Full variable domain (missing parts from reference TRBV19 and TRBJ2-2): DGGITQSPKYLFRKEGQNVTLSCEQNLNHDAMYWYRQDPGQGLRLIYYSQIVNDFQKGDIAEGYSVSREKKESFPLTVTSAQKNPTAFYLCASKLAGETGELFFGEGSRLTVL.

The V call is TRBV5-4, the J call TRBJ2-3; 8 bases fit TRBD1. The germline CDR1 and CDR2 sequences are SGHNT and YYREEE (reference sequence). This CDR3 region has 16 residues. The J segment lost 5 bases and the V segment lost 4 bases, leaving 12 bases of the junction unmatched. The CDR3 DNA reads TGTGCCAGCAGCATCCTACAGGACAGGGTTGAAGATACGCAGTATTTT. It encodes CASSILQDRVEDTQYF.

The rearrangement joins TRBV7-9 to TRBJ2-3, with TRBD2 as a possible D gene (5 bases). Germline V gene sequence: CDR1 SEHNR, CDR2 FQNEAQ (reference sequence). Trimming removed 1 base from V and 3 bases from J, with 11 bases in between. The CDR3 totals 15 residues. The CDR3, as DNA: TGTGCCAGCAGCTTAGAGAGGGTTGGGACAGATACGCAGTATTTT. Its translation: CASSLERVGTDTQYF.